The entry that follows covers one T cell receptor beta chain sequence. Its antigen is unknown. The data belong to a study of T cells in localized non-small cell lung cancer. The study's findings and limits: Elevated blood T cell density was associated with longer overall survival.

Assay used: immunoSEQ multiplex PCR; TCRdb lists only in-frame clones, some missing. The sample has roughly 24,000 clones, roughly nine tenths seen once. Trimming pared 0 bases from V and 5 bases from J, leaving 6 bases between. Germline loops: CDR1 SGDLS, CDR2 YYNGEE. The CDR3 spans 13 residues. This TCR derives from a woman aged 40-69 years with stage I lung adenocarcinoma. Source: peripheral blood, taken before any cancer treatment. This chain links TRBV9 with TRBJ1-5; no firm D call. The CDR3 DNA sequence: TGTGCCAGCAGCGTAGGGGATGATCAGCCCCAGCATTTT. Amino acids: CASSVGDDQPQHF.